This T cell receptor beta chain was found in a study of CD8 T cells in ankylosing spondylitis. TCRdb called the 5' RACE reads again in MiXCR, with one record for every CDR3 protein. The sample consists of around 30,000 distinct CDR3 sequences, about 7.2% of them appearing once. Germline CDR1 and CDR2: MNHNS and SASEGT. This CDR3 has 14 amino acids. V lost 7 bases, J lost 4 bases, and 8 bases stayed unmatched. This clonotype has a count of ten or more. V usage is TRBV6-1 and J usage is TRBJ2-3; 7 nucleotides agree with TRBD1. The origin of this receptor is a male donor with ankylosing spondylitis or in good health (not recorded which). The sequenced material came from blood, either unsorted or a sorted T cell fraction (not recorded which). The CDR3 here is CASKWTGYADTQYF. DNA of the CDR3: TGTGCCAGCAAATGGACAGGATACGCAGATACGCAGTATTTT.